This record covers a single T cell receptor (beta chain). What antigen it recognizes has not been identified. No base-level quality is on record; no much larger clone is a single base apart. Enrolling through a virtual design, the prospective study's participants ranged in age from roughly 18 to 100 years and lived across about two dozen United States geographic areas. In the prospective study, participants were assigned to cohorts based on the clinical history participants reported in a screening survey and a study questionnaire. Recovered participants in ImmuneRACE Cohort 3 were defined by two consecutive negative NP/OP PCR tests, clearance by a healthcare professional, or resolution of symptoms. In the prospective study, whole blood, serum and a nasopharyngeal or oropharyngeal swab were collected from each participant by mobile phlebotomists. Participants in the prospective study had the option to provide additional blood draws and questionnaires over a roughly 2-month period. Before DNA extraction, prospective study blood samples were shipped either frozen or at room temperature.

TCRbeta CDR3 regions were amplified from genomic DNA using the immunoSEQ Assay, a bias-controlled multiplex PCR. The paper's data handling went like this. Nucleated cell counts per sample were estimated from amplification of reference gene primers within the assay. Sequence reads were collapsed and filtered to measure the absolute abundance of every unique TCRbeta CDR3 rearrangement. Productive Simpson clonality was computed per sample as the square root of Simpson's diversity index over productive rearrangements. Drawn from immuneACCESS, this table holds only the in-frame rearrangements with V and J called that TCRdb kept. Clones are partly lost; checked studies trace under half to an unresolved V gene and leave the rest unexplained. V and J calls and clone size follow that table, whereas D and trimming were derived from the DNA. In all, the sample holds more than 250,000 clones, and roughly 90% of those were seen once. Clones ranked in the top ten supply around a sixth of the sample.

CDR1 is given as MNHEY and CDR2 as SMNVEV, both from the germline V gene (reference sequence). At the junction V is shortened by 6 bases and J by 11 bases, with 11 bases in between. Reading from cysteine to phenylalanine, the CDR3 counts 10 amino acids. Of all the DNA, just the CDR3 is kept, 30 bases in frame from base 1. These data are taken from a study of blood T cell repertoires in COVID-19 (TCRdb year 2020). For the study in its entirety: Samples covering the acute and convalescent phases of COVID-19 were provided by collaborators in the United States, Italy and Spain. Samples were obtained from the ongoing ImmuneRACE study (first 160 participants) and from 1,254 subjects provided by 6 global collaborators. Nearly every sample came with metadata listing a de-identified subject ID, COVID-19 status, age in years and sex. The material from the prospective study consisted of cDNA or gDNA derived from T cells, B-cell-depleted T cells, or PBMCs. The repertoires were released in a freely available public database intended as a resource for research on the immune response to SARS-CoV-2. Subjects who had been exposed to COVID-19, were actively infected with it, or had recovered from it provided the deeply sampled blood TCRbeta repertoires that made up the dataset. Where HLA class I and class II types were available, the types were taken from metadata supplied by the sample provider, not from assay-based typing.

Study-wide findings and limitations: The amount of clinical and demographic metadata varied by source and participant and was provided uncurated.

Sequenced material: PBMCs or T cells enriched from blood (not recorded which). This clonotype was obtained from a woman aged 25 to 39 who had recovered from COVID-19. The chain joins TRBV27 to TRBJ2-7; tentative D gene TRBD1, with 6 bases matching. The CDR3 in this case is CASRQGGEYF. Read as DNA, the sequence is TGTGCCAGCAGACAGGGTGGGGAGTACTTC.